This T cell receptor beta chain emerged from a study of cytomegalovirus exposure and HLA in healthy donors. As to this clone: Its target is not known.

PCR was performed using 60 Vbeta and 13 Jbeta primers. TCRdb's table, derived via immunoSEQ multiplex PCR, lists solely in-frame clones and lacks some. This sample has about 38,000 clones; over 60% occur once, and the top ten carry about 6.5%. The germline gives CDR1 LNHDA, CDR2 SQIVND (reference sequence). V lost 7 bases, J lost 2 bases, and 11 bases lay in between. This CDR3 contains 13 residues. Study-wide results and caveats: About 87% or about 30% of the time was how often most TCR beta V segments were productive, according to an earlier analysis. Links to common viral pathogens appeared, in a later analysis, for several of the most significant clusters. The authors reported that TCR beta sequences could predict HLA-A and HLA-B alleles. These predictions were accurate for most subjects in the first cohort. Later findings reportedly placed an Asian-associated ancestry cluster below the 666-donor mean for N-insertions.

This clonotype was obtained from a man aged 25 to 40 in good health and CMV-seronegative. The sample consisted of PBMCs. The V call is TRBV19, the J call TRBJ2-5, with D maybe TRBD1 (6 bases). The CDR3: CASTSTGQETQYF. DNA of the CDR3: TGTGCCAGTACGAGTACAGGGCAAGAGACCCAGTACTTC.